A single TCR beta chain is shown here with its context. Its antigen is undetermined. Germline loops: CDR1 SGDLS, CDR2 YYNGEE. The CDR3 is 15 amino acids. V was trimmed by 3 bases and J by 0 bases, leaving 10 bases between them. This entry belongs to a study of long-term antiretroviral therapy in people with HIV. Study-level results: The ART regimens used between the mid-2000s and the late 2010s may be less effective than current ones. Clonotypes expanded prior to ART showed repertoire dominance at all sampled time points.

Version v3.0 of the immunoSEQ assay ran at survey level. Some clones are missing from TCRdb's copy, which holds only in-frame ones; the method was immunoSEQ multiplex PCR. The sample gives roughly 32,000 clones, 97% of which show up once; approximately 1.9% is in the top ten. The origin of this receptor is a man aged 25 to 45 with HIV. The chain combines TRBV9 with TRBJ2-1, with D maybe TRBD2 (6 bases). The sample here was unsorted PBMCs, taken 7.6 years after starting antiretroviral therapy. The CDR3 nucleotides read TGTGCCAGCAGCGGTTCGGAGGGCTCCTACAATGAGCAGTTCTTC. Its protein is CASSGSEGSYNEQFF.